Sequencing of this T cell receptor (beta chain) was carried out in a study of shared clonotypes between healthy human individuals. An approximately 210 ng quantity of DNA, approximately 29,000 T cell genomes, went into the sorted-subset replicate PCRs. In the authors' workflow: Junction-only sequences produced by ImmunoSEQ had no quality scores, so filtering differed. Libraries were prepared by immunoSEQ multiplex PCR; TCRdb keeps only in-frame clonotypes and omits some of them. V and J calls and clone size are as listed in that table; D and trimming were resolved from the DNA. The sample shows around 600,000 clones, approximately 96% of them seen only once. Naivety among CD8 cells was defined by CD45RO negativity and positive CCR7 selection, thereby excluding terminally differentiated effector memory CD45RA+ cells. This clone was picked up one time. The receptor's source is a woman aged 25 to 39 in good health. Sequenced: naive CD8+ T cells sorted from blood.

In DNA form, the CDR3 reads TGTGCCAGCAGCTCCGAAGAAGAACAAGACAGGGCTCATACAGATACGCAGTATTTT. This translates into CASSSEEEQDRAHTDTQYF. The chain couples TRBV7-9 to TRBJ2-3; 7 bases align to TRBD1. Per the germline V gene, CDR1 is SEHNR and CDR2 is FQNEAQ (reference sequence). The CDR3 consists of 19 residues. The V gene end was trimmed by 4 bases and the J gene end by 3 bases; junction bases not matched to a gene: 19.